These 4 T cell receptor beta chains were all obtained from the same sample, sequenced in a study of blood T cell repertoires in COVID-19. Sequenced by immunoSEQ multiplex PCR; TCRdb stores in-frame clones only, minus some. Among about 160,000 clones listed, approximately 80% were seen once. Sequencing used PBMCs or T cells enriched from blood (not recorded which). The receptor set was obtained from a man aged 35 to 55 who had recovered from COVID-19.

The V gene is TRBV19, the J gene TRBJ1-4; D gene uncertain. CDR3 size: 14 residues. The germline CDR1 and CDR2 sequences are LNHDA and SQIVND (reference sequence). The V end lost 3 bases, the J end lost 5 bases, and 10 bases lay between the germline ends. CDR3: CASSIQASNEKLFF. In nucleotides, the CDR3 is TGTGCCAGTAGTATTCAGGCCTCAAATGAAAAACTGTTTTTT. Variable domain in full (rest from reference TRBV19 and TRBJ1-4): DGGITQSPKYLFRKEGQNVTLSCEQNLNHDAMYWYRQDPGQGLRLIYYSQIVNDFQKGDIAEGYSVSREKKESFPLTVTSAQKNPTAFYLCASSIQASNEKLFFGSGTQLSVL.

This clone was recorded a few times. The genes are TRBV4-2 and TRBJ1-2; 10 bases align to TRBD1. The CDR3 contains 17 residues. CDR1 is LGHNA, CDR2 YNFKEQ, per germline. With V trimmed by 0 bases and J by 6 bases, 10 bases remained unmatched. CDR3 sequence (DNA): TGTGCCAGCAGCCAAGACGATGGTGGGACAGGGGACCATGGCTACACCTTC. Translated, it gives CASSQDDGGTGDHGYTF.

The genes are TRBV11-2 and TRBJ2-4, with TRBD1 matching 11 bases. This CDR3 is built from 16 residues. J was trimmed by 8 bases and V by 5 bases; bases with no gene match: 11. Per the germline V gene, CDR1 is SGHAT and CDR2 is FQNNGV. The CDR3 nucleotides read TGTGCCAGCAGCCCCCGGACAGGGGGCTTATCAGACATTCAGTACTTC. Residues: CASSPRTGGLSDIQYF.

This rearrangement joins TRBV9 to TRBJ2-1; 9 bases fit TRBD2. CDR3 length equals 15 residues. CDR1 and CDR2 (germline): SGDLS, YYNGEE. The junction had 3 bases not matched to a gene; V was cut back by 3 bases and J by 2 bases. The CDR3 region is CASSAGGGAYNEQFF. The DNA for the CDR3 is TGTGCCAGCAGCGCCGGCGGGGGGGCCTACAATGAGCAGTTCTTC.